What follows are 8 T cell receptor beta chains derived from one specimen sequenced in a study of OX40 agonist ivuxolimab in advanced cancers. Receptor amplification or capture employed the immunoSEQ multiplex PCR assay. TCRdb took over this immuneACCESS table, retaining in-frame rearrangements with V and J assigned. Such tables are incomplete; in checked studies, under half of the missing clones stem from an unresolved V gene, and the remainder is unexplained. The table for this sample lists about 56,000 clones; around 80% of them were counted only once. Together, the top ten hold 3% to 3.5% of the sample. Sample: CD4+ or CD8+ T cells sorted from blood, taken in a trial of the OX40 agonist ivuxolimab. The receptor source for this set is an adult with an advanced solid tumor such as melanoma, head and neck, liver or kidney cancer.

The rearrangement joins TRBV6-1 to TRBJ2-3; a weak D match, TRBD1 (6 bases). V lost 4 bases to trimming and J lost 0 bases, with 11 bases between them. The CDR3 extends over 15 amino acids. CDR1 and CDR2 from the germline V gene are MNHNS and SASEGT. CDR3 DNA: TGTGCCAGCAGTGTGGGGGCTCCTAGCACAGATACGCAGTATTTT. Its translation is CASSVGAPSTDTQYF.

The V and J genes are TRBV27 and TRBJ2-5; D remains ambiguous. CDR3 length: 13 amino acids. The germline gives CDR1 MNHEY, CDR2 SMNVEV (reference sequence). V was shortened by 5 bases and J by 4 bases, with 11 bases between the two germline ends. The CDR3 DNA follows: TGTGCCAGCAGTCCTTCGGTGGTAGAGACCCAGTACTTC. Translated, it gives CASSPSVVETQYF.

The chain joins TRBV14 to TRBJ1-6; 8 bases agree with TRBD1. V was clipped by 4 bases and J by 0 bases; unmatched bases: 2. Per the germline V gene, CDR1 is SGHDN and CDR2 is FVKESK. The CDR3 is 16 amino acids. The CDR3 DNA is TGTGCCAGCAGCCGGACAGGGAGCTCCTATAATTCACCCCTCCACTTT. Amino acids: CASSRTGSSYNSPLHF.

V usage is TRBV6-5 and J usage is TRBJ2-7, with 7 bases identical to TRBD2. The CDR3 has 13 amino acids. The germline gives CDR1 MNHEY, CDR2 SVGAGI. Trimming at V came to 6 bases and at J to 7 bases, leaving 9 bases not matched to a gene. CDR3 in DNA: TGTGCCAGCAGAGCCTTAGCCGGGGGGGAGCAGTACTTC. As protein: CASRALAGGEQYF.

This rearrangement joins TRBV5-1 to TRBJ2-3; perhaps TRBD1 as D (6 bases). The V gene lost 2 bases and the J gene lost 4 bases, with 17 bases spanning the gap. The CDR3 consists of 16 residues. Germline V gives CDR1 SGHRS, CDR2 YFSETQ. The CDR3 reads CASSLKDSFVSDTQYF. The CDR3, as DNA: TGCGCCAGCAGCTTAAAGGACAGTTTTGTATCAGATACGCAGTATTTT.

The V gene is TRBV27, the J gene TRBJ2-1; a weak D match, TRBD1 (6 bases). This CDR3 is built from 14 residues. V was cut by 7 bases and J by 4 bases, with 14 bases left in between. Germline V gene lookup returns CDR1 MNHEY and CDR2 SMNVEV (reference sequence). CDR3 DNA sequence: TGTGCCAGCACCCAACGCGGACAGTACAATGAGCAGTTCTTC. Protein product: CASTQRGQYNEQFF.

The chain joins TRBV7-9 to TRBJ2-7; 7 bases line up with TRBD1. The CDR3 extends over 14 amino acids. CDR1 SEHNR and CDR2 FQNEAQ come from the germline V gene (reference sequence). Trimming cost V 1 base and J 6 bases; bases outside gene matches: 6. The CDR3 DNA is TGTGCCAGCAGCTTAGGGATGACAGGGTCCGAGCAGTACTTC. Translating gives CASSLGMTGSEQYF.

The rearrangement uses TRBV29-1 and TRBJ1-2, with D maybe TRBD1 (5 bases). CDR3 length equals 13 residues. Looked up from germline, CDR1 is SQVTM and CDR2 is ANQGSEA. Deletions cut 3 bases from V and 3 bases from J, with 11 bases between. Here the CDR3 reads CSVDRARDYGYTF. The CDR3 DNA sequence: TGCAGCGTTGACAGGGCCCGGGACTATGGCTACACCTTC.